The following is a TCR beta chain sequence with its context. TCRdb's copy holds only in-frame clones and misses some; the assay was immunoSEQ multiplex PCR. The top ten clones hold approximately 0.96% of a sample with 300,000 to 400,000 clones, around nine tenths of them seen once. This entry comes from a study of blood T cell repertoires in COVID-19. The J segment lost 2 bases and the V segment lost 6 bases, leaving 8 bases of the junction unmatched. The CDR3 length is 15 residues. Germline lookup yields CDR1 MNHEY and CDR2 SMNVEV (reference sequence). V gene TRBV27 combines with J gene TRBJ2-5; 8 bases are a match to TRBD1. Input material: PBMCs or T cells enriched from blood (not recorded which). The receptor's source is a woman in her 30s with acute COVID-19. For the CDR3, the DNA is TGTGCCAGCAGGACACAGCAGGGGGCACAAGAGACCCAGTACTTC. Residues: CASRTQQGAQETQYF.